This TCR beta chain was observed in a study of Tregs in tolerant kidney transplant recipients. Study observations and caveats: Findings come from small patient numbers and require larger validation. No direct test of biological reproducibility was done here.

The CDR3 totals 15 residues. Per the germline V gene, CDR1 is SQVTM and CDR2 is ANQGSEA. The V and J ends lost 3 bases and 3 bases, in that order; junction bases with no gene match: 11. Note on this clone: Its antigen is still unknown.

TCRdb's table, derived via immunoSEQ multiplex PCR, lists solely in-frame clones and lacks some. The sample has about 88,000 clones; approximately 90% are singletons. Unstimulated regulatory T cells (CD4+CD25+CD127-), CD4+CD25- non-regulatory cells, CD4 and CD8 cells were FACS-sorted from thawed PBMCs. This sequence was found in a human donor in good health. The chain has TRBV29-1 and TRBJ2-7, with 7 bases lining up with TRBD1. The material sequenced was CD8+ T cells from blood. The CDR3 loop is CSVEIWTGQNYEQYF. For the CDR3, the DNA is TGCAGCGTTGAGATCTGGACGGGACAGAACTACGAGCAGTACTTC.